These T cell receptor beta chains were read from a single sample in a study of T cell changes during pregnancy in multiple sclerosis. The data were produced by immunoSEQ multiplex PCR, yet TCRdb's version contains in-frame clones alone and is incomplete. This sample has about 44,000 clones, with around 90% found just once. The input for sequencing was CD4+ T cells from peripheral blood mononuclear cells, taken in the third trimester of pregnancy. These receptors came from a female donor with multiple sclerosis, enrolled in a pregnancy study. Both conserved end residues are part of each CDR3. The order of the fields is CDR3 DNA, CDR3 protein, J gene, clone size, V gene, D gene. The D gene is left open where the match is weak. The size of a clone is reported for some rows only, either as once, few or many, or as a class for expanded clones.

DNA: TGTGCCAGCAGCCCCACGATAAGCGGGATAGGCACAGATACGCAGTATTTT
CDR3: CASSPTISGIGTDTQYF
J: TRBJ2-3
size: NA
V: TRBV7-9
D: TRBD2

DNA: TGTGCCAGTAGTGCCGGGACAAAGATCTATCAGCCCCAGCATTTT
CDR3: CASSAGTKIYQPQHF
J: TRBJ1-5
size: NA
V: TRBV19
D: NA

DNA: TGTGCCAGCAGCTTAGCCGGGACTAGCGGGAGCTACGAGCAGTACTTC
CDR3: CASSLAGTSGSYEQYF
J: TRBJ2-7
size: few
V: TRBV7-2
D: TRBD2

DNA: TGTGCCAGTAGTATTATTTTACCCAGGGTTGGCTACACCTTC
CDR3: CASSIILPRVGYTF
J: TRBJ1-2
size: NA
V: TRBV19
D: NA

DNA: TGTGCCAGCAGTCCCGACGGGAACCTTGGGGAGACCCAGTACTTC
CDR3: CASSPDGNLGETQYF
J: TRBJ2-5
size: NA
V: TRBV5-4
D: NA

DNA: TGTGCCAGCAGTTATTTAAATTCTGGGGCCAACGTCCTGACTTTC
CDR3: CASSYLNSGANVLTF
J: TRBJ2-6
size: NA
V: TRBV6-5
D: NA

DNA: TGTGCCAGCAGCTTTAATAGGGGAAGCCCTTTGAGTGGCTACACCTTC
CDR3: CASSFNRGSPLSGYTF
J: TRBJ1-2
size: NA
V: TRBV7-8
D: NA

DNA: TGTGCCAGCAGTGCCCTAGCGGGAGGTGCCGAGCAGTACTTC
CDR3: CASSALAGGAEQYF
J: TRBJ2-7
size: once
V: TRBV6-4
D: TRBD2

DNA: TGTGCCAGTAGCCTACGGGGGGTTGGACAGGGACAGAATGAGCAGTTCTTC
CDR3: CASSLRGVGQGQNEQFF
J: TRBJ2-1
size: NA
V: TRBV19
D: NA

DNA: TGTGCCAGCAGCAGGAATAGCAATCAGCCCCAGCATTTT
CDR3: CASSRNSNQPQHF
J: TRBJ1-5
size: NA
V: TRBV6-1
D: NA

DNA: TGTGCCAGCAGTTTATCGACTCCCGGGAGAAATGGCTACACCTTC
CDR3: CASSLSTPGRNGYTF
J: TRBJ1-2
size: NA
V: TRBV28
D: NA

DNA: TGCGCCAGCAGCTTGGACTATACCGGGGAGCTGTTTTTT
CDR3: CASSLDYTGELFF
J: TRBJ2-2
size: NA
V: TRBV5-1
D: NA

DNA: TGTGCCAGCATGGACCGGGGAAAACAGCCCCAGCATTTT
CDR3: CASMDRGKQPQHF
J: TRBJ1-5
size: NA
V: TRBV28
D: NA

DNA: TGCGCCAGCAGTCTTGGCGGGAGCAACAATGAGCAGTTCTTC
CDR3: CASSLGGSNNEQFF
J: TRBJ2-1
size: NA
V: TRBV4-3
D: TRBD2

DNA: TGTGCCAGCAGTCCTCCAGGGGCGGCCCCCCACGAGCAGTACTTC
CDR3: CASSPPGAAPHEQYF
J: TRBJ2-7
size: NA
V: TRBV7-2
D: NA

DNA: TGTGCCAGCAGACCAAACAGGGGGCGAGGCTATGGCTACACCTTC
CDR3: CASRPNRGRGYGYTF
J: TRBJ1-2
size: NA
V: TRBV6-5
D: TRBD1

DNA: TGTGCCAGCAGCGCGTATCCCTTCCGGGGACAGGGCACCTACGAGCAGTACTTC
CDR3: CASSAYPFRGQGTYEQYF
J: TRBJ2-7
size: NA
V: TRBV28
D: TRBD1

DNA: TGTGCCAGCTCACCACCGGTAGCTTCTGAAGCTTTCTTT
CDR3: CASSPPVASEAFF
J: TRBJ1-1
size: NA
V: TRBV18
D: NA

DNA: TGTGCCAGCAGCCCCCGACAGGGGTTTGCCCAACAGTACTTC
CDR3: CASSPRQGFAQQYF
J: TRBJ2-7
size: NA
V: TRBV27
D: TRBD1

DNA: TGTGCCAGCAGTACAACAGGGGGAGCTAACTATGGCTACACCTTC
CDR3: CASSTTGGANYGYTF
J: TRBJ1-2
size: NA
V: TRBV27
D: TRBD1

DNA: TGTGCCAGCAGTTTCAGGGGGAGTCAGCCCCAGCATTTT
CDR3: CASSFRGSQPQHF
J: TRBJ1-5
size: NA
V: TRBV28
D: TRBD1

DNA: TGTGCCAGTACCTATCGCCAGGGTTTGAGCACTGAAGCTTTCTTT
CDR3: CASTYRQGLSTEAFF
J: TRBJ1-1
size: NA
V: TRBV19
D: NA

DNA: TGTGCCAGCAGCCAAGTGTCGGGGGAATACGAGCAGTACTTC
CDR3: CASSQVSGEYEQYF
J: TRBJ2-7
size: NA
V: TRBV4-2
D: NA